What follows are 29 T cell receptor beta chains derived from one specimen sequenced in a study of identical twins. TCRdb passed the 5' RACE reads through MiXCR, listing each CDR3 protein once. The sample includes nearly 650,000 distinct CDR3 sequences, roughly 7.2% of them seen just once. The same sample was also used in a study of yellow fever vaccine responses in identical twins.

Sequencing input: PBMCs. The receptors come from a woman aged 18-29 years in good health.

The sample holds many counts of this clonotype. The gene calls are TRBV6-5 and TRBJ2-7; no definite D call. This CDR3 region has 14 residues. Trimming cost V 2 bases and J 0 bases, with 8 bases left between them. Germline CDR1 and CDR2: MNHEY and SVGAGI. In DNA form, the CDR3 reads TGTGCCAGCAGTTACCGCGGCTTCTCCTACGAGCAGTACTTC. Protein product: CASSYRGFSYEQYF.

The chain joins TRBV4-1 to TRBJ2-7; D is unresolved. The CDR3 runs 18 residues. V was pared by 0 bases and J by 0 bases, with 18 bases between. Per germline, CDR1 MGHRA and CDR2 YSYEKL. CDR3: CASSQEFSLRRSSYEQYF. In DNA form, the CDR3 reads TGCGCCAGCAGCCAAGAATTCAGTTTGAGGAGAAGCTCCTACGAGCAGTACTTC.

This chain connects TRBV29-1 to TRBJ2-1; D is perhaps TRBD2 (5 bases). Germline V lookup: CDR1 SQVTM, CDR2 ANQGSEA. This CDR3 contains 16 residues. Trimming shortened V by 0 bases and J by 0 bases, and 12 bases separated the two germline ends. The CDR3 region is CSVEDPSGGSYNEQFF. The CDR3 DNA follows: TGCAGCGTTGAAGACCCGAGCGGAGGCTCCTACAATGAGCAGTTCTTC.

Only a few counts were recorded for this clonotype. This chain joins TRBV3-1 and TRBJ2-2, with D unresolved. The CDR3 sequence is 14 residues long. V lost 3 bases to trimming and J lost 7 bases, with 12 bases between them. Germline lookup yields CDR1 LGHDT and CDR2 YNNKEL (reference sequence). CDR3 nucleotide sequence: TGTGCCAGCAGCCATTTATCGGGCCACGGGGAGCTGTTTTTT. Protein: CASSHLSGHGELFF.

Concerning this clonotype itself: A much larger clone lies one base from this, so it may be a read error. The V gene is TRBV5-1, the J gene TRBJ2-1; D remains unclear. The CDR3 runs to 14 residues. Trimming left V 7 bases short and J 1 base short, with 12 bases between. Germline V gene sequence: CDR1 SGHRS, CDR2 YFSETQ. CDR3 amino acids: CASRDPGSYNEQFF. The CDR3 nucleotides are TGCGCCAGCCGCGATCCGGGTTCCTACAATGAGCAGTTCTTC.

The chain links TRBV27 to TRBJ2-7; 10 nucleotides agree with TRBD1. Germline trimming cut 6 bases from V and 4 bases from J; bases unmatched to any gene: 12. The germline V gene has CDR1 MNHEY and CDR2 SMNVEV (reference sequence). This CDR3 has 16 amino acids. The CDR3 DNA sequence: TGTGCCAGCAGAAGTAGACAGGGGGCGCAGGGGTACGAGCAGTACGTC. Translation gives CASRSRQGAQGYEQYV.

This clonotype was seen ten or more times. J is TRBJ1-2 and V is TRBV12-3 or TRBV12-4; D is undetermined. CDR3 size: 14 residues. Trimming left V 3 bases short and J 2 bases short, with 10 bases between. CDR3 loop: CASSFRGMNYGYTF. DNA for the CDR3: TGTGCCAGCAGTTTTCGAGGGATGAACTATGGCTACACCTTC.

The table lists this clonotype with many counts. The CDR3 reads CASSRGGASTDTQYF. In nucleotides, the CDR3 is TGCGCCAGCAGCCGCGGGGGGGCGAGCACAGATACGCAGTATTTT. The genes are TRBV5-1 and TRBJ2-3; 9 bases are shared with TRBD2. V dropped 4 bases and J dropped 0; count of bases not matched to a gene: 3. Germline CDR1 is SGHRS and CDR2 is YFSETQ. This CDR3 has 15 residues.

The chain carries TRBV5-1 and TRBJ1-6; 7 bases are shared with TRBD1. Trimming took 1 base from V and 7 from J; bases not matched to a gene: 5. Germline loops: CDR1 SGHRS, CDR2 YFSETQ. The CDR3 totals 15 residues. CDR3 DNA: TGCGCCAGCAGCTTGTATCAGGGGGACAATTCACCCCTCCACTTT. It specifies CASSLYQGDNSPLHF.

This clonotype was detected only a few times. The chain links TRBV7-6 to TRBJ1-5; D not certain. V was pared by 1 base and J by 0 bases, with 10 bases between. In germline, CDR1 is SGHVS, CDR2 FNYEAQ. The CDR3 is 16 amino acids. CDR3 sequence reads: CASSLVAPNSNQPQHF. CDR3 coding DNA: TGTGCCAGCAGCTTAGTCGCCCCCAATAGCAATCAGCCCCAGCATTTT.

This clonotype was counted between two and nine times. The chain employs TRBV10-3 and TRBJ2-3; 14 bases fit TRBD2. V shed 3 bases, J shed 3 bases, and the junction held 5 bases outside the gene matches. The CDR3 has 17 amino acids. Germline V lookup: CDR1 ENHRY, CDR2 SYGVKD. CDR3 residues: CAISDGTSGSRTDTQYF. The DNA for the CDR3 is TGTGCCATCAGTGACGGGACTAGCGGGAGTCGTACAGATACGCAGTATTTT.

This clonotype was counted a few times. V and J are TRBV11-1 and TRBJ1-5; 7 nucleotides match TRBD1. CDR3 length equals 16 residues. Per germline, CDR1 SGHAT and CDR2 FQDESV (reference sequence). Trimming took 7 bases from V and 5 from J; bases not matched to a gene: 14. CDR3 DNA sequence: TGTGCCAGCATCATAAGGGCTGGGACAGAGTATCAGCCCCAGCATTTT. Translated: CASIIRAGTEYQPQHF.

This clonotype was counted at least ten times. The chain has TRBV6-1 and TRBJ2-1, with 8 bases aligning to TRBD1. CDR1 is MNHNS, CDR2 SASEGT, per germline. The V gene end was trimmed by 5 bases and the J gene end by 8 bases; junction bases not matched to a gene: 14. CDR3 length equals 16 residues. CDR3 region: CASSPPPGQVTDEQFF. The CDR3 nucleotides are TGTGCCAGCAGTCCGCCCCCGGGACAGGTCACGGATGAGCAGTTCTTC.

In this sample, this clonotype turned up a few times. The rearrangement uses TRBV5-4 and TRBJ1-5, with 9 nucleotides matching TRBD1. The trim removed 3 bases at V and 10 bases at J, leaving 5 bases unmatched. This CDR3 region has 13 residues. CDR1 SGHNT and CDR2 YYREEE come from the germline V gene (reference sequence). The CDR3 bases are TGTGCCAGCAGCTCGGGGACAGGGAAACCCCAGCATTTT. Its translation: CASSSGTGKPQHF.

As to this clonotype: Mismatch with germline at one junction end may stem from a read error. This rearrangement joins TRBV6-2 or TRBV6-3 to TRBJ2-1; 7 bases match TRBD2. Germline V gene lookup returns CDR1 MNHEY and CDR2 SVGEGT. The CDR3 runs to 12 residues. In DNA, the CDR3 is TGTGCCGTATCCCCAATTCCGGGACTATCCCTCTTC. This translates into CAVSPIPGLSLF.

This clonotype was counted only a few times. The chain recombines TRBV20-1 with TRBJ2-5; D may be TRBD2 (5 bases). Trimming removed 3 bases at V and 7 bases at J, with 21 bases between. This CDR3 region has 15 residues. In germline, CDR1 is DFQATT, CDR2 SNEGSKA (reference sequence). The CDR3 sequence is CSASRTGDGYWTQYF. The CDR3 DNA is TGCAGTGCTAGTCGGACTGGTGACGGCTACTGGACCCAGTACTTC.

This clonotype was counted ten times or more. V and J are TRBV5-1 and TRBJ2-7, with D unclear. With 0 bases removed from V and 6 bases from J, the gap between germline ends came to 7 bases. Germline CDR1 reads SGHRS; CDR2 reads YFSETQ. This CDR3 has 12 residues. CDR3 sequence (DNA): TGCGCCAGCAGCTTGGTGCCGGGCGAGCAGTACTTC. It is translated as CASSLVPGEQYF.

This clonotype was observed a few times. The V gene is TRBV5-1, the J gene TRBJ1-1; 9 nucleotides align to TRBD1. Germline V lookup: CDR1 SGHRS, CDR2 YFSETQ. Losses at the gene ends were 4 bases for V and 3 bases for J; bases not matched to a gene: 22. This CDR3 comprises 20 residues. The CDR3 coding sequence is TGCGCCAGCAGCCATAAGACTACAGGCGGGACAGGGAATGAGCACACTGAAGCTTTCTTT. It translates to CASSHKTTGGTGNEHTEAFF.

This clonotype was seen at least ten times. V and J are TRBV6-5 and TRBJ2-1, with 7 bases that match TRBD2. Germline V lookup: CDR1 MNHEY, CDR2 SVGAGI. The length of the CDR3 is 12 residues. The V and J ends lost 2 bases and 9 bases, in that order; junction bases with no gene match: 1. The CDR3 nucleotides are TGTGCCAGCAGTTACCGCGGGGGTGAGCAGTTCTTC. Translation gives CASSYRGGEQFF.

This clonotype was counted a few times. CDR3 sequence reads: CASSLGLGEYEQYV. CDR3 nucleotide sequence: TGTGCCAGCAGTTTGGGGCTAGGAGAATACGAGCAGTACGTC. The genes are TRBV28 and TRBJ2-7; possible D gene TRBD1, 5 bases. The CDR3 totals 14 residues. The V gene's germline CDR1 is MDHEN and CDR2 SYDVKM. Between the trimmed V and J ends, which lost 3 bases and 4 bases, there was a span of 13 bases.

This clonotype has only a few counts. This chain connects TRBV2 to TRBJ2-1; TRBD1 matches at 9 bases. The trim removed 6 bases at V and 5 bases at J, leaving 20 bases unmatched. CDR3 size: 19 residues. Germline CDR1 reads SNHLY; CDR2 reads FYNNEI. CDR3 nucleotides: TGTGCCAGCAGGGTGGGACAGGGTATTCCAGAGGGGAAAAACAATGAGCAGTTCTTC. As protein: CASRVGQGIPEGKNNEQFF.

This clonotype was observed at least ten times. The chain has TRBV5-1 and TRBJ2-3; 7 bases map to TRBD2. Germline loops: CDR1 SGHRS, CDR2 YFSETQ. The V segment lost 1 base and the J segment 3 bases; nucleotides outside the gene matches: 8. This CDR3 region has 16 residues. CDR3 coding DNA: TGCGCCAGCAGCTTGCCGCAGCGGGGAACGACAGATACGCAGTATTTT. This translates into CASSLPQRGTTDTQYF.

The chain couples TRBV12-3 or TRBV12-4 to TRBJ2-2; D possibly corresponds to TRBD2 (5 bases). The V end was cut by 0 bases, the J end by 6 bases, with 11 bases between. The CDR3 totals 15 residues. The CDR3 DNA reads as TGTGCCAGCAGTTTAGCGGGGAGACGGTCCGGGGAGCTGTTTTTT. It codes for CASSLAGRRSGELFF.

Ten or more counts support this clonotype. This rearrangement joins TRBV20-1 to TRBJ2-3, with unresolved D. The length of the CDR3 is 15 residues. Germline values: CDR1 DFQATT, CDR2 SNEGSKA (reference sequence). Deletions cut 0 bases from V and 0 bases from J, with 10 bases between. The CDR3 sequence is CSARDLQKSTDTQYF. DNA for the CDR3: TGCAGTGCTAGAGATCTTCAGAAGAGCACAGATACGCAGTATTTT.

The chain uses TRBV5-6 and TRBJ1-2; D is uncertain. The germline gives CDR1 SGHDT, CDR2 YYEEEE. The CDR3 consists of 13 residues. V lost 0 bases to trimming and J lost 5 bases, with 8 bases between them. CDR3 in DNA: TGTGCCAGCAGCTTGGGGGGAAAGTATGGCTACACCTTC. This gives the protein CASSLGGKYGYTF.

The CDR3 protein is CASSLVEGRNNEQFF. The CDR3 DNA reads TGCGCCAGCAGCTTGGTGGAGGGGAGAAACAATGAGCAGTTCTTC. The V gene is TRBV5-1, the J gene TRBJ2-1; D is perhaps TRBD2 (6 bases). V was shortened by 0 bases and J by 5 bases, with 12 bases between the two germline ends. Germline loops: CDR1 SGHRS, CDR2 YFSETQ. This CDR3 contains 15 residues.

The chain has TRBV5-6 and TRBJ2-7, with unresolved D. The CDR3 is 12 amino acids. Per the germline V gene, CDR1 is SGHDT and CDR2 is YYEEEE. V lost 0 bases and J lost 3, with 4 bases in between. The CDR3 DNA sequence: TGTGCCAGCAGCTTGGACCACTACGAGCAGTACTTC. It translates to CASSLDHYEQYF.

This clonotype was found a few times. The gene calls are TRBV5-1 and TRBJ2-3; no clear D. Germline CDR1 SGHRS, CDR2 YFSETQ. The CDR3 has 14 residues. V lost 5 bases, J lost 3 bases, and 13 bases lay in between. The CDR3 loop reads CASRPPGGTDTQYF. Written as DNA, the CDR3 is TGCGCCAGCAGGCCCCCAGGTGGTACAGATACGCAGTATTTT. The full variable domain, in which reference TRBV5-1 and TRBJ2-3 provide the parts outside the CDR3, is KAGVTQTPRYLIKTRGQQVTLSCSPISGHRSVSWYQQTPGQGLQFLFEYFSETQRNKGNFPGRFSGRQFSNSRSEMNVSTLELGDSALYLCASRPPGGTDTQYFGPGTRLTVL.

This clonotype has a handful of counts. V usage is TRBV5-5 and J usage is TRBJ2-7, with D possibly TRBD1 on 6 matching bases. Germline loops: CDR1 SGHKS, CDR2 YYEKEE (reference sequence). Trimming pared 0 bases from V and 0 bases from J, leaving 13 bases between. The CDR3 has 16 amino acids. The CDR3 reads CASSLGDRIPSYEQYV. CDR3 sequence (DNA): TGTGCCAGCAGCTTGGGAGACAGGATACCCTCCTACGAGCAGTACGTC.